The rows below give T cell receptor beta chains drawn from one sample of a study of radiotherapy plus CTLA-4 blockade in lung cancer. Profiling relied on immunoSEQ multiplex PCR, and the TCRdb table lists in-frame clones only, not all of them. This sample yields around 44,000 clones, of which 65% to 90% are seen a single time; over 15% belongs to the top ten. The specimen comprised peripheral blood, sampled from a patient treated with radiotherapy plus ipilimumab. These receptor sequences come from a human donor with non-small cell lung cancer that progressed on radiotherapy plus ipilimumab. Some clones in this sample may be carry-over from other donors' samples. The CDR3 runs from the conserved cysteine through the conserved F or W.

J: TRBJ2-2
length: 14
V: TRBV6-4
CDR3: CASRGQGLTGGLFF

J: TRBJ2-3
length: 15
V: TRBV4-3
CDR3: CASSQVPGSTDTQYF

J: TRBJ2-7
length: 15
V: TRBV4-3
CDR3: CASSQGLQEFYEQYF

J: TRBJ2-3
length: 17
V: TRBV5-1
CDR3: CASRGLAGGRGTDTQYF

J: TRBJ2-6
length: 15
V: TRBV9
CDR3: CASSARSSGANVLTF

J: TRBJ2-3
length: 15
V: TRBV7-6
CDR3: CASSQAGASTDTQYF

J: .
length: 13
V: TRBV4-1
CDR3: CASEGGGPNEQYF

J: TRBJ1-2
length: 15
V: TRBV7-2
CDR3: CASSLGRGLYYGYTF

J: TRBJ2-7
length: 15
V: TRBV19
CDR3: CASKLSGLPGHEQYF

J: TRBJ2-7
length: 14
V: TRBV4-1
CDR3: CASSPGQGTYEQYF

J: TRBJ2-3
length: 16
V: TRBV13
CDR3: CASSLRLAGSKDTQYF

J: TRBJ2-6
length: 15
V: TRBV5-1
CDR3: CASSDQGIGANVLTF

J: TRBJ2-3
length: 16
V: TRBV9
CDR3: CASSVEASGRTDTQYF

J: TRBJ2-3
length: 17
V: TRBV7-2
CDR3: CASSRYVQGPSTDTQYF

J: TRBJ2-1
length: 16
V: TRBV6-6
CDR3: CAAGLAGFPSYNEQFF

J: TRBJ2-5
length: 14
V: TRBV7-6
CDR3: CASSLLPLQETQYF

J: TRBJ1-3
length: 15
V: TRBV6-6
CDR3: CASSYSRTGGNTIYF

J: TRBJ1-3
length: 16
V: TRBV5-5
CDR3: CASSPVGGRYGNTIYF

J: TRBJ2-5
length: 16
V: TRBV5-1
CDR3: CASSLASRVAKETQYF

J: TRBJ2-3
length: 17
V: TRBV28
CDR3: CASRGTSGRTDTDTQYF

J: TRBJ1-1
length: 14
V: TRBV12-2
CDR3: CASRSSRGATEAFF

J: TRBJ2-5
length: 15
V: TRBV28
CDR3: CASSLIPGMEETQYF

J: TRBJ2-1
length: 15
V: TRBV11-2
CDR3: CASSDLAGEYGEQFF

J: TRBJ2-5
length: 13
V: TRBV15
CDR3: CATSLDSWETQYF

J: TRBJ1-1
length: 13
V: TRBV19
CDR3: CASSIHRNTEAFF

J: TRBJ2-2
length: 15
V: TRBV29-1
CDR3: CSVKALAGVTGELFF

J: TRBJ2-1
length: 15
V: TRBV7-9
CDR3: CASSPVSGEYNEQFF